This TCR beta chain derives from a study of blood T cells in healthy people across ages. Those donating, healthy Caucasian individuals from Russia, were aged about 6 to 90. PCR was performed a second time for about 7 to 12 cycles using a sample-barcoded 5' primer and a J-beta primer mix. TCRdb analysed the 5' RACE reads with MiXCR anew, one entry per CDR3 protein. The sample lists hundreds of thousands of distinct CDR3 sequences, roughly 44% occurring once. With regard to this clonotype: An end of the junction does not agree with germline; a read error may underlie this.

This CDR3 contains 11 residues. The germline CDR1 and CDR2 sequences are SGHNT and YYREEE (reference sequence). This clonotype was obtained from a man in his sixties in good health. The chain uses TRBV5-4 and TRBJ1-2; D is undetermined. Sequencing was done on a sample of blood. The CDR3 DNA reads as TGTGCCAGCAGCTTGGGTCAAGGCTGCACCTTC. It is translated as CASSLGQGCTF.